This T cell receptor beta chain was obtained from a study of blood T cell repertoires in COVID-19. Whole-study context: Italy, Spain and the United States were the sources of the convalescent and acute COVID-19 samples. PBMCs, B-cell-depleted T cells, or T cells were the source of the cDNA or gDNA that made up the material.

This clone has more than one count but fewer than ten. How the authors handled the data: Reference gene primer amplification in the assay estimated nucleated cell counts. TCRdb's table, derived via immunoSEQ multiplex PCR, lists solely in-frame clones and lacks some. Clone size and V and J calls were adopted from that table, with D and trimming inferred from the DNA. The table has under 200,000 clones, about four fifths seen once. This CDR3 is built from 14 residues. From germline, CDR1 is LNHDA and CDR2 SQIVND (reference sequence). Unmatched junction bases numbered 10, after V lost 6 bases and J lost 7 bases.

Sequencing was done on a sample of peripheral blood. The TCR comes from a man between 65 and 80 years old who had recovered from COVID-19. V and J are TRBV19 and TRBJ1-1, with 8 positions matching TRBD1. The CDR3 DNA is TGTGCCAGTAGCCCAGGACAGGGCTTCCATGAAGCTTTCTTT. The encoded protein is CASSPGQGFHEAFF.